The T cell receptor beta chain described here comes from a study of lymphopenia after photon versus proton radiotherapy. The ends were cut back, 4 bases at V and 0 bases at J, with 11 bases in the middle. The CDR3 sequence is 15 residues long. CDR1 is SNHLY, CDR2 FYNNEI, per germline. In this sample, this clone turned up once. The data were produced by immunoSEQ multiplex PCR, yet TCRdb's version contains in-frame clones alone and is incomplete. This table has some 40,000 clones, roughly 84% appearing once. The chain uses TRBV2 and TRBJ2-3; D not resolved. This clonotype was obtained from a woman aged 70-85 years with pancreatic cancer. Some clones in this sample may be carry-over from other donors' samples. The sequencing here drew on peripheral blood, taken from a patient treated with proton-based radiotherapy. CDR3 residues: CASSGGRFSTDTQYF. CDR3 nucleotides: TGTGCCAGCAGTGGTGGCCGGTTTAGCACAGATACGCAGTATTTT.